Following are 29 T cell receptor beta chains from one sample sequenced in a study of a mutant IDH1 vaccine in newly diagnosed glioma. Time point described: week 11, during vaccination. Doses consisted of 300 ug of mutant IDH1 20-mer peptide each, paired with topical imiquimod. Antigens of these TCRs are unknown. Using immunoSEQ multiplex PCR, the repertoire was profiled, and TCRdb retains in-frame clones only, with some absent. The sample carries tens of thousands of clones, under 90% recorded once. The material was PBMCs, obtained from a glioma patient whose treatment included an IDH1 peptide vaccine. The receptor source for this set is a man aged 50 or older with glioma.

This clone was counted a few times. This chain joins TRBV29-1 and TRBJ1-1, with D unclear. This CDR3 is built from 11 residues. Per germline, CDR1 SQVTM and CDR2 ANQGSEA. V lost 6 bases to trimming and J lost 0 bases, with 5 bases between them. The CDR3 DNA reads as TGCAGCGTGGAGCTGAACACTGAAGCTTTCTTT. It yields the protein CSVELNTEAFF.

The CDR3 region is CASSSADGGSKNIQYF. CDR3 DNA sequence: TGTGCCAGCAGTTCGGCGGATGGGGGATCCAAAAACATTCAGTACTTC. The chain employs TRBV6-6 and TRBJ2-4, with D perhaps assigned TRBD1 or TRBD2 (5 bases each). The CDR3 spans 16 residues. Trimming pared 4 bases from V and 2 bases from J, leaving 15 bases between. Germline V gene sequence: CDR1 MNHNY, CDR2 SVGAGI (reference sequence).

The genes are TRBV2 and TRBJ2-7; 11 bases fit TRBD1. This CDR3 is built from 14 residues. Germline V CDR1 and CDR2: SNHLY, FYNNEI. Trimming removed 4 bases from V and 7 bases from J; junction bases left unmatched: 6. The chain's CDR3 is CASSAGQGAFEQYF. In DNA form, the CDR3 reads TGTGCCAGCAGTGCCGGACAGGGGGCCTTTGAGCAGTACTTC. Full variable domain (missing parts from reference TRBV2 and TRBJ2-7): EPEVTQTPSHQVTQMGQEVILRCVPISNHLYFYWYRQILGQKVEFLVSFYNNEISEKSEIFDDQFSVERPDGSNFTLKIRSTKLEDSAMYFCASSAGQGAFEQYFGPGTRLTVT.

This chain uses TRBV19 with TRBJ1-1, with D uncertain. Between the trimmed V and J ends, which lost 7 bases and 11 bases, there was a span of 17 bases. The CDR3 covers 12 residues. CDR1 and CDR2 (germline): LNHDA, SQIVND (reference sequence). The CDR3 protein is CASMREGRSAFF. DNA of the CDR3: TGTGCCAGTATGAGGGAGGGCAGATCGGCTTTCTTT.

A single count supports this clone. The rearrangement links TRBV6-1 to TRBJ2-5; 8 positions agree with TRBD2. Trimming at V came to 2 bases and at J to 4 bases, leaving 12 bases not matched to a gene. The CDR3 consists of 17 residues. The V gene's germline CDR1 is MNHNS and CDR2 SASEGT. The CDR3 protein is CASSEIGGAGTRETQYF. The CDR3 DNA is TGTGCCAGCAGTGAAATCGGGGGGGCCGGGACTAGAGAGACCCAGTACTTC.

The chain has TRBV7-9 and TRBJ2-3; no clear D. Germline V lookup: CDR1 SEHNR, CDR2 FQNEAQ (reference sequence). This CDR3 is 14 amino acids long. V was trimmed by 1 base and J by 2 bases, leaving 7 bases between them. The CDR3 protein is CASSLVATTDTQYF. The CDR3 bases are TGTGCCAGCAGCTTAGTCGCCACCACAGATACGCAGTATTTT. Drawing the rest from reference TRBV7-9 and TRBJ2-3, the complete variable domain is DTGVSQNPRHKITKRGQNVTFRCDPISEHNRLYWYRQTLGQGPEFLTYFQNEAQLEKSRLLSDRFSAERPKGSFSTLEIQRTEQGDSAMYLCASSLVATTDTQYFGPGTRLTVL.

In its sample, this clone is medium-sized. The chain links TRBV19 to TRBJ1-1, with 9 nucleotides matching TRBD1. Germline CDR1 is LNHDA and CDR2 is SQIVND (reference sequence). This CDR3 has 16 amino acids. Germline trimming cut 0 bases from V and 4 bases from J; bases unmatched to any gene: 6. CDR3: CASSIETGGGGTEAFF. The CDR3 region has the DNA TGTGCCAGTAGTATAGAAACAGGGGGCGGTGGCACTGAAGCTTTCTTT. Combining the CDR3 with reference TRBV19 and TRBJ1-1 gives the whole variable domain DGGITQSPKYLFRKEGQNVTLSCEQNLNHDAMYWYRQDPGQGLRLIYYSQIVNDFQKGDIAEGYSVSREKKESFPLTVTSAQKNPTAFYLCASSIETGGGGTEAFFGQGTRLTVV.

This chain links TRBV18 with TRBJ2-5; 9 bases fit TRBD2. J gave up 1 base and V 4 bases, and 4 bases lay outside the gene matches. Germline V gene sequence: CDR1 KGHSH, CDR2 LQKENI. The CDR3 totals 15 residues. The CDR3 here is CASSRSGRLQETQYF. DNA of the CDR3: TGTGCCAGCTCACGTAGCGGGAGACTCCAAGAGACCCAGTACTTC.

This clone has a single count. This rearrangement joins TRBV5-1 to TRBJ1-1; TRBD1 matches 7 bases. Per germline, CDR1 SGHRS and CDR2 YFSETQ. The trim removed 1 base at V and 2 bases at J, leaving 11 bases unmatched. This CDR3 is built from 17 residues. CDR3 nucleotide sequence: TGCGCCAGCAGCTTGTCCCCGGCAGGGGGAGGAAACACTGAAGCTTTCTTT. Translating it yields CASSLSPAGGGNTEAFF.

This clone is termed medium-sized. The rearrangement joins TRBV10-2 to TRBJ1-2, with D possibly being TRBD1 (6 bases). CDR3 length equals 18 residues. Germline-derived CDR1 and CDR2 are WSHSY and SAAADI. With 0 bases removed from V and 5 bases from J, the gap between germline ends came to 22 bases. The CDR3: CASSESGTGHMSPYGYTF. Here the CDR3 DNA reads TGCGCCAGCAGTGAGTCAGGTACAGGGCATATGTCTCCGTATGGCTACACCTTC.

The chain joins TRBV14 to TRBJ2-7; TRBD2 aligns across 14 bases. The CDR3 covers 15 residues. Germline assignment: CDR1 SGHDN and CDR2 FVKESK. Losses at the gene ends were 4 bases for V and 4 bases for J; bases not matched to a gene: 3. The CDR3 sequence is CASSRRLAGGYEQYF. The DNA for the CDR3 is TGTGCCAGCAGCCGCCGACTAGCGGGAGGGTACGAGCAGTACTTC.

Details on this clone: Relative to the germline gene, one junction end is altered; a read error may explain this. The CDR3 reads CASGDRGKEAQYF. The DNA for the CDR3 is TGTGCCAGCGGGGACAGGGGGAAAGAGGCCCAGTACTTC. The rearrangement uses TRBV2 and TRBJ2-5; TRBD1 matches at 11 bases. This CDR3 has 13 amino acids. Germline V lookup: CDR1 SNHLY, CDR2 FYNNEI.

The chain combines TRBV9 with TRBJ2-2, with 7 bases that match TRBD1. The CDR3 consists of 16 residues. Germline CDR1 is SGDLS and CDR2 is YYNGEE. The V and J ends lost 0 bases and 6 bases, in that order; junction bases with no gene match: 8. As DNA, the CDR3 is TGTGCCAGCAGCGTAGTATCAGGGGGAGTCGCCGGGGAGCTGTTTTTT. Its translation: CASSVVSGGVAGELFF.

CDR3 bases: TGTGCCACCAGCAGTAGCGGGAGTGCCTACAATGAGCAGTTCTTC. The encoded protein is CATSSSGSAYNEQFF. The chain joins TRBV15 to TRBJ2-1; 9 bases agree with TRBD2. The CDR3 sequence is 15 residues long. J was trimmed by 2 bases and V by 3 bases; bases with no gene match: 2. From germline, CDR1 is LNHNV and CDR2 YYDKDF (reference sequence).

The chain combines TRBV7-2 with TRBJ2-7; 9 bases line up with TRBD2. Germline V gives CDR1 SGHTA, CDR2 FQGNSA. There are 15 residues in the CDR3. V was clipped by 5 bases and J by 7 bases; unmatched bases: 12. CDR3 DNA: TGTGCCAGCAGCGGGGCGACTAGCGGAGGGGGGGAGCAGTACTTC. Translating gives CASSGATSGGGEQYF.

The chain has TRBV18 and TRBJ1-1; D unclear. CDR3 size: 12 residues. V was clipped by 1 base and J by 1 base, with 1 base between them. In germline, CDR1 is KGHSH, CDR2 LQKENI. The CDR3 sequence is CASSPQNTEAFF. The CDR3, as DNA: TGTGCCAGCTCACCACAGAACACTGAAGCTTTCTTT.

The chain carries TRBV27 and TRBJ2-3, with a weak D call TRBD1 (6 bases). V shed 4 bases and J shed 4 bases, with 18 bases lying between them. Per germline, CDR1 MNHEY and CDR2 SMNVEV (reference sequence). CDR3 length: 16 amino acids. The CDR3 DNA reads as TGTGCCAGCAGTTCCTACAGGGTGGGGGACCCAGATACGCAGTATTTT. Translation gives CASSSYRVGDPDTQYF.

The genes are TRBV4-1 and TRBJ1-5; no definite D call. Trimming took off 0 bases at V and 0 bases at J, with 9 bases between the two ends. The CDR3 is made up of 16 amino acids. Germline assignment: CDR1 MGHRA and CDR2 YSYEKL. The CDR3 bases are TGCGCCAGCAGCCAAGACCCAGGTTATAGCAATCAGCCCCAGCATTTT. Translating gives CASSQDPGYSNQPQHF.

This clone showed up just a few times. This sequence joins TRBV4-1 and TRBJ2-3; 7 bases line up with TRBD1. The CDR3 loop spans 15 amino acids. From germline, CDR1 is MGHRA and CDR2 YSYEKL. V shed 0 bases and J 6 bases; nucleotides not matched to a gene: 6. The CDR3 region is CASSQDHETGDTQYF. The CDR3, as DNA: TGCGCCAGCAGCCAAGACCATGAGACAGGGGATACGCAGTATTTT.

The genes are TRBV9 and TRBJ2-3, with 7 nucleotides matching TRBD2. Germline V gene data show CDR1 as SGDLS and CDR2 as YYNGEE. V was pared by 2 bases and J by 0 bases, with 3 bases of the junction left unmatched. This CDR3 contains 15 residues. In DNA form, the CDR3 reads TGTGCCAGCAGCGTGCGCGGGGGTAGCACAGATACGCAGTATTTT. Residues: CASSVRGGSTDTQYF.

The CDR3 sequence is CASSVEASGGPDPQETQYF. CDR3 nucleotides: TGTGCCAGCAGCGTAGAGGCTAGCGGGGGGCCGGACCCCCAAGAGACCCAGTACTTC. This chain links TRBV9 with TRBJ2-5; 11 nucleotides match TRBD2. The junction had 11 bases not matched to a gene; V was cut back by 0 bases and J by 1 base. The CDR3 totals 19 residues. Germline V gives CDR1 SGDLS, CDR2 YYNGEE.

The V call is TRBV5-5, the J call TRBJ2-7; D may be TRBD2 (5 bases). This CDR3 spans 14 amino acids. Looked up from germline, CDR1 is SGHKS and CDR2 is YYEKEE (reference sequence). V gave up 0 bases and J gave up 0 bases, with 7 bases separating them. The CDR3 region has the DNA TGTGCCAGCAGCTTGGGGGGAGTCTCCTACGAGCAGTACTTC. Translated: CASSLGGVSYEQYF.

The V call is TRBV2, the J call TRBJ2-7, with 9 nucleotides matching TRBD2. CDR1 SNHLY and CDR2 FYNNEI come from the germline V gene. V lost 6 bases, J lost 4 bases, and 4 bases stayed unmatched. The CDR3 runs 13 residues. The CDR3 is CASSVLAGYEQYF. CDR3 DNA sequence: TGTGCCAGCAGCGTCCTAGCGGGGTACGAGCAGTACTTC. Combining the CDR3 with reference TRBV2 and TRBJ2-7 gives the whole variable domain EPEVTQTPSHQVTQMGQEVILRCVPISNHLYFYWYRQILGQKVEFLVSFYNNEISEKSEIFDDQFSVERPDGSNFTLKIRSTKLEDSAMYFCASSVLAGYEQYFGPGTRLTVT.

For the CDR3, the DNA is TGTGCCAGCGGGATGGAAGTAGGAGGCTACGAGCAGTACTTC. It is translated as CASGMEVGGYEQYF. V is TRBV25-1 and J is TRBJ2-7; possible D gene TRBD2, 5 bases. The CDR3 loop spans 14 amino acids. Trimming cost V 8 bases and J 3 bases, with 17 bases left between them. Germline values: CDR1 MGHDK, CDR2 SYGVNS.

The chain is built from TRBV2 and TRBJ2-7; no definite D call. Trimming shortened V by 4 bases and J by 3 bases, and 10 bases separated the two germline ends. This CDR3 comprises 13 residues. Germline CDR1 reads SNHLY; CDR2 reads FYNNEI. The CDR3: CASSALGNYEQYF. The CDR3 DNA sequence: TGTGCCAGCAGTGCGTTAGGGAACTACGAGCAGTACTTC.

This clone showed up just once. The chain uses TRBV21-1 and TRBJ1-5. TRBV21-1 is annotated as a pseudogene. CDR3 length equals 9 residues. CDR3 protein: CAIRQPQHF. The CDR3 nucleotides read TGTGCCATACGCCAGCCCCAGCATTTT.

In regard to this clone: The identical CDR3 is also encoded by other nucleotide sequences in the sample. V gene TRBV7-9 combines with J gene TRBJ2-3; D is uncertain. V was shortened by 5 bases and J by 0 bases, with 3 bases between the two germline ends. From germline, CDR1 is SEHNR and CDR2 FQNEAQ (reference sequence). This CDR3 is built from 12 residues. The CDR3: CASSLSTDTQYF. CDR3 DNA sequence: TGTGCCAGCAGCCTTAGCACAGATACGCAGTATTTT.

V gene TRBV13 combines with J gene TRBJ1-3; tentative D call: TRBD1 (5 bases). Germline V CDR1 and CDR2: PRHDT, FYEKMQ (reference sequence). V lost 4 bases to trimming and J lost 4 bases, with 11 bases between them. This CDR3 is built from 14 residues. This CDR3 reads CASSSQGFGNTIYF. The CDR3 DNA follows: TGTGCCAGCAGCTCCCAGGGTTTCGGAAACACCATATATTTT.

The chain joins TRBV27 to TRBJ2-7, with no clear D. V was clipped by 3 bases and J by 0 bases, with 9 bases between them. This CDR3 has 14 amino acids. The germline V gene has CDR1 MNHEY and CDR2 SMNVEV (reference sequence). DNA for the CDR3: TGTGCCAGCAGTTTCACGGCTCCCTCCTACGAGCAGTACTTC. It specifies CASSFTAPSYEQYF.